This TCR beta chain was recovered during a study of beta chain features in type 1 diabetes. Findings and caveats of the study: Whether HLA type affects TCRB rearrangement stayed undetermined in the present work.

A word on this clone: What it recognizes is unknown.

The study reverse transcribed the entire isolated RNA, so it sequenced expressed TCRB transcripts. This table comes from immunoSEQ multiplex PCR, and its TCRdb copy is limited to in-frame clones, with some not included. This sample has about 930,000 clones, with 15% to 20% found just once. Germline assignment: CDR1 SGHRS and CDR2 YFSETQ. This CDR3 is built from 16 residues. The J segment lost 6 bases and the V segment lost 0 bases, leaving 5 bases of the junction unmatched. Material for sequencing was naive CD4+ T cells from blood. The origin of this receptor is a woman younger than 30 in good health. This chain links TRBV5-1 with TRBJ2-2; 10 bases are a match to TRBD2. The CDR3 DNA reads TGCGCCAGCAGCTTGGCGCGTCTAGCGGGAGCCGGGGAGCTGTTTTTT. It yields the protein CASSLARLAGAGELFF. The full variable domain, its missing parts supplied by reference TRBV5-1 and TRBJ2-2, is KAGVTQTPRYLIKTRGQQVTLSCSPISGHRSVSWYQQTPGQGLQFLFEYFSETQRNKGNFPGRFSGRQFSNSRSEMNVSTLELGDSALYLCASSLARLAGAGELFFGEGSRLTVL.